The source of this TCR beta chain is a study of T-cell reconstitution after alpha-beta-depleted transplantation in children. Whole-study findings and limits: Surviving recipient T cells and thymic progenitors accounted for the high day-60 TCRbeta diversity observed in some patients. Fresh T-cell production supplied most of the T-cell counts and diversity seen one year after transplant.

This CDR3 contains 16 residues. Germline loops: CDR1 SGHKS, CDR2 YYEKEE (reference sequence). The V and J ends lost 4 bases and 4 bases respectively, with 20 bases between them. This clonotype occurred many times. Its cognate antigen is unknown. Unique molecular identifiers were built into the TCRbeta library. Each CDR3 protein gets one entry after TCRdb re-called the PCR reads with MiXCR. In the table there are 450,000 to 550,000 distinct CDR3 sequences, about an eighth of which are singletons. The sequencing here drew on PBMCs, mostly from graft donor cells, taken 180 days after TCRalphabeta/CD19-depleted stem cell transplant. V usage is TRBV5-5 and J usage is TRBJ2-5; D possibly corresponds to TRBD2 (6 bases). The TCR was taken from a female patient between 2 and 15 years old who had a stem cell transplant for aplastic anemia, so the T cells may come from the graft donor. The CDR3 nucleotides are TGTGCCAGCAGCCGTAGCGGACTAACAATCCCAGAGACCCAGTACTTC. Translated, it gives CASSRSGLTIPETQYF. Combining the CDR3 with reference TRBV5-5 and TRBJ2-5 gives the whole variable domain DAGVTQSPTHLIKTRGQQVTLRCSPISGHKSVSWYQQVLGQGPQFIFQYYEKEERGRGNFPDRFSARQFPNYSSELNVNALLLGDSALYLCASSRSGLTIPETQYFGPGTRLLVL.